Given below is one T cell receptor (beta chain) in context. Which antigen it targets is not known. Nothing much larger sits one base from this clone, and base qualities are not available. V was cut back by 2 bases and J by 5 bases, leaving a gap of 9 bases between them. According to the germline V gene, CDR1 reads KGHSH and CDR2 reads LQKENI. The CDR3 sequence holds 14 residues, the cysteine and phenylalanine included. The kept DNA is CDR3 alone, 42 bases in frame from the first base. Library construction relied on the immunoSEQ multiplex PCR assay. Held by TCRdb, this immuneACCESS table contains in-frame sequences only and omits some clones. Under half of the omission traces to an unresolved V gene where checked; the cause of the rest is unknown. For this sample there are about 34,000 clones; around 90% appear just once. The ten largest account for around 3.3% of the sample. The data stem from a study of T cell changes during pregnancy in multiple sclerosis (dated by TCRdb to between 2018 and 2021). Regarding the complete study: The study looked at changes in the T cell repertoire across pregnancy in women with multiple sclerosis.

Here the chain combines TRBV18 and TRBJ1-4; the D gene assignment is ambiguous. Sequencing used CD8+ T cells from peripheral blood mononuclear cells, obtained in the third trimester of pregnancy. The receptor was derived from a female donor with multiple sclerosis, enrolled in a pregnancy study. The CDR3 in this case is CASSPSAGNEKLFF. At the DNA level, the sequence is TGTGCCAGCTCACCATCAGCCGGGAATGAAAAACTGTTTTTT.